This T cell receptor beta chain was observed in a study of T cells in Graves' hyperthyroidism and ophthalmopathy. The CDR3 extends over 15 amino acids. V shed 4 bases and J shed 3 bases, with 16 bases lying between them. Germline lookup yields CDR1 MNHEY and CDR2 SVGAGI. Overall study results and limits: Classification by a 13 V-J model distinguished ophthalmopathy from stable hyperthyroidism.

TCR beta CDR3 regions were amplified from RNA transcripts. The HTBI set primed first-round TCR CDR3 RT-PCR. MiXCR, run by TCRdb on the multiplex PCR reads, gives a single entry per CDR3 protein. The sample shows about 640,000 distinct CDR3 sequences, roughly 20% of them seen only once. With respect to this clonotype: Its antigen is undetermined.

This sequence originates from a young man with Graves' ophthalmopathy. Sequencing was done on a sample of blood. The V gene is TRBV6-5, the J gene TRBJ2-7; tentatively, D is TRBD2 (5 bases). The CDR3 is CASSSRELKGYEQYF. DNA of the CDR3: TGTGCCAGCAGTTCCCGGGAATTAAAAGGCTACGAGCAGTACTTC.